The 19 T cell receptor beta chains below come from one sample, sequenced in a study of T cell responses to AZD1222 COVID-19 vaccine. Assay: immunoSEQ multiplex PCR; the TCRdb copy retains only in-frame clones and omits some. The sample records fewer than 90,000 clones, over 75% being singletons. The starting material was peripheral blood, obtained on day 0 of AZD1222 vaccination. The origin of the receptors is an adult in good health.

This clone was recorded only once. The chain combines TRBV19 with TRBJ2-2; 9 nucleotides align to TRBD2. J gave up 7 bases and V 5 bases, and 11 bases lay outside the gene matches. The CDR3 is made up of 16 amino acids. Germline V gives CDR1 LNHDA, CDR2 SQIVND (reference sequence). CDR3 residues: CASSRAGGFAVGELFF. The CDR3 bases are TGTGCCAGTAGTCGAGCGGGAGGCTTTGCCGTCGGGGAGCTGTTTTTT.

J is TRBJ2-1 and V is TRBV28; 8 bases agree with TRBD2. Germline V lookup: CDR1 MDHEN, CDR2 SYDVKM. This CDR3 has 13 amino acids. V lost 7 bases, J lost 10 bases, and 9 bases stayed unmatched. The CDR3 protein is CASKRGGPWEQFF. The CDR3 DNA follows: TGTGCCAGCAAACGGGGGGGGCCCTGGGAGCAGTTCTTC.

This clone appeared a single time. The chain joins TRBV5-4 to TRBJ2-2, with D maybe TRBD2 (5 bases). This CDR3 is 15 amino acids long. In germline, CDR1 is SGHNT, CDR2 YYREEE (reference sequence). V was pared by 0 bases and J by 3 bases, with 9 bases between. The CDR3 sequence: CASSLGTAYTGELFF. CDR3 DNA: TGTGCCAGCAGCTTGGGGACTGCATACACCGGGGAGCTGTTTTTT.

This sequence joins TRBV28 and TRBJ2-1; D not certain. This CDR3 is built from 13 residues. Germline assignment: CDR1 MDHEN and CDR2 SYDVKM. V gave up 8 bases and J gave up 4 bases, with 12 bases separating them. The CDR3 DNA follows: TGTGCCAGCGCCCCGTGGGCTTACAATGAGCAGTTCTTC. Encoded protein: CASAPWAYNEQFF.

The J gene is TRBJ2-5, the V gene TRBV4-1; no clear D. Trimming removed 0 bases at V and 0 bases at J, with 11 bases between. This CDR3 region has 16 residues. Germline V CDR1 and CDR2: MGHRA, YSYEKL. CDR3 DNA: TGCGCCAGCAGCCAAGAAGGTCCAGGCAACCAAGAGACCCAGTACTTC. It encodes CASSQEGPGNQETQYF.

The chain's CDR3 is CASKITSGDINEQFF. The CDR3 bases are TGTGCCAGTAAGATTACTAGCGGGGACATCAATGAGCAGTTCTTC. The chain couples TRBV19 to TRBJ2-1; 10 bases line up with TRBD2. Germline-derived CDR1 and CDR2 are LNHDA and SQIVND (reference sequence). J lost 6 bases, V lost 7 bases, and 9 bases had no gene match. CDR3 length equals 15 residues.

The chain has TRBV19 and TRBJ1-2; 7 bases line up with TRBD1. The junction had 4 bases not matched to a gene; V was cut back by 6 bases and J by 0 bases. CDR3 length equals 14 residues. The germline CDR1 and CDR2 sequences are LNHDA and SQIVND (reference sequence). CDR3: CASSRDRANYGYTF. The CDR3, as DNA: TGTGCCAGTAGCAGGGACAGAGCTAACTATGGCTACACCTTC.

The gene calls are TRBV6-1 and TRBJ1-5; D ambiguous. The CDR3 has 12 residues. Germline CDR1 and CDR2: MNHNS and SASEGT. Deletions cut 1 base from V and 6 bases from J, with 4 bases between. CDR3 region: CASSEVLQPQHF. The CDR3 DNA reads as TGTGCCAGCAGTGAAGTTCTTCAGCCCCAGCATTTT.

The V and J genes are TRBV25-1 and TRBJ1-5, with D possibly being TRBD1 (5 bases). Per germline, CDR1 MGHDK and CDR2 SYGVNS. Trimming removed 6 bases at V and 1 base at J, with 10 bases between. CDR3 length: 14 amino acids. CDR3 amino acids: CASRAGGSNQPQHF. Written as DNA, the CDR3 is TGTGCCAGCAGGGCTGGGGGGAGCAATCAGCCCCAGCATTTT.

The count of this clone is one. The chain recombines TRBV6-5 with TRBJ2-2, with D hard to call. The CDR3 has 12 residues. V lost 9 bases and J 0 bases, leaving 5 bases between the germline ends. Germline V gives CDR1 MNHEY, CDR2 SVGAGI. The CDR3 is CASGSNTGELFF. The CDR3 DNA follows: TGTGCCAGTGGCTCGAACACCGGGGAGCTGTTTTTT.

This chain connects TRBV6-5 to TRBJ2-2; D is undetermined. The CDR3 length is 12 residues. V dropped 6 bases and J dropped 8 bases, with 10 bases sitting between them. Germline V lookup: CDR1 MNHEY, CDR2 SVGAGI. DNA for the CDR3: TGTGCCAGCAGCAAATTGAAGGGGGAGCTGTTTTTT. It encodes CASSKLKGELFF.

V is TRBV5-5 and J is TRBJ1-5; D not resolved. Germline V gene lookup returns CDR1 SGHKS and CDR2 YYEKEE (reference sequence). This CDR3 has 16 amino acids. Trimming cost V 4 bases and J 4 bases, with 18 bases left between them. The chain's CDR3 is CASSRGPGEGNQPQHF. CDR3 in DNA: TGTGCCAGCAGCCGAGGCCCCGGGGAAGGTAATCAGCCCCAGCATTTT.

The V and J genes are TRBV2 and TRBJ1-2, with D uncertain. V lost 4 bases to trimming and J lost 0 bases, with 12 bases between them. CDR1 and CDR2 (germline): SNHLY, FYNNEI. The CDR3 contains 15 residues. This chain's CDR3 is CASSGVSGPNYGYTF. Here the CDR3 DNA reads TGTGCCAGCAGTGGGGTTAGCGGACCTAACTATGGCTACACCTTC. The full variable domain, completed using reference TRBV2 and TRBJ1-2, is EPEVTQTPSHQVTQMGQEVILRCVPISNHLYFYWYRQILGQKVEFLVSFYNNEISEKSEIFDDQFSVERPDGSNFTLKIRSTKLEDSAMYFCASSGVSGPNYGYTFGSGTRLTVV.

The chain is built from TRBV5-1 and TRBJ2-7; TRBD2 aligns across 7 bases. After removal of 0 bases from V and 0 bases from J, the junction contained 9 bases not matched to a gene. Per germline, CDR1 SGHRS and CDR2 YFSETQ. This CDR3 has 17 residues. This CDR3 is CASSLGGTTLSSYEQYF. The CDR3, as DNA: TGCGCCAGCAGCTTGGGGGGGACTACACTAAGCTCCTACGAGCAGTACTTC.

The chain uses TRBV9 and TRBJ1-2, with D possibly TRBD1 on 6 matching bases. The V gene's germline CDR1 is SGDLS and CDR2 YYNGEE. V shed 4 bases and J shed 0 bases, with 19 bases lying between them. The CDR3 is made up of 17 amino acids. CDR3 sequence: CASSKGGASKSNYGYTF. The DNA of the CDR3 is TGTGCCAGCAGCAAAGGGGGGGCCTCGAAATCTAACTATGGCTACACCTTC.

This chain links TRBV28 with TRBJ2-5; no clear D. V shed 5 bases and J shed 5 bases, with 18 bases lying between them. The CDR3 has 15 amino acids. CDR1 is MDHEN and CDR2 is SYDVKM in the germline V gene. CDR3 residues: CASSTIVSYVETQYF. In DNA, the CDR3 is TGTGCCAGCAGTACTATTGTCAGCTATGTGGAGACCCAGTACTTC.

V usage is TRBV6-5 and J usage is TRBJ1-6; TRBD1 is a possible D gene (5 bases). Germline CDR1 is MNHEY and CDR2 is SVGAGI. The CDR3 is 14 residues long. Trimming stripped 5 bases from V and 9 bases from J, with 14 bases between. CDR3 region: CASSRQGVSSPLHF. The CDR3 DNA is TGTGCCAGCAGTCGGCAGGGTGTTAGTTCACCCCTCCACTTT.

J is TRBJ1-2 and V is TRBV6-6, with D possibly matching TRBD1 (6 bases). Germline CDR1 and CDR2: MNHNY and SVGAGI (reference sequence). The CDR3 length is 14 residues. Trimming removed 5 bases from V and 2 bases from J, with 12 bases in between. The CDR3 loop is CASSPRGGNYGYTF. The CDR3 DNA reads TGTGCCAGCAGTCCTAGGGGGGGGAACTATGGCTACACCTTC.

The table lists this clone with a few counts. This sequence joins TRBV5-4 and TRBJ2-7; D may be TRBD2 (6 bases). V was clipped by 4 bases and J by 4 bases, with 24 bases between them. Germline V gene lookup returns CDR1 SGHNT and CDR2 YYREEE (reference sequence). The CDR3 has 17 amino acids. CDR3 DNA: TGTGCCAGCAGCCGCGGGGCAGGGTCGGCCTTCCGTTACGAGCAGTACGTC. It codes for CASSRGAGSAFRYEQYV.